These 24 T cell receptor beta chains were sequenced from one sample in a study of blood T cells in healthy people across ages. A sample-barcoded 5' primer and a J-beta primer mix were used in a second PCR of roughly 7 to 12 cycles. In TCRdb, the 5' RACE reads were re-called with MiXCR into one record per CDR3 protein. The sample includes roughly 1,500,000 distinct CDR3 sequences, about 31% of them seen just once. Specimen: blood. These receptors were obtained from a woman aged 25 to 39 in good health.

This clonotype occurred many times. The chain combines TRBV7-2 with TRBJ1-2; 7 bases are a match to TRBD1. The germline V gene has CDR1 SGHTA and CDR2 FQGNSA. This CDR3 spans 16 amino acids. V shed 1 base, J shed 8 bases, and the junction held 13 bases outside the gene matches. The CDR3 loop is CASSLGPRDRLGGYTF. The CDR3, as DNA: TGTGCCAGCAGCTTAGGCCCCCGGGACAGACTTGGAGGCTACACCTTC. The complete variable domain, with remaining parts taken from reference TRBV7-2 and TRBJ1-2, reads GAGVSQSPSNKVTEKGKDVELRCDPISGHTALYWYRQSLGQGLEFLIYFQGNSAPDKSGLPSDRFSAERTGGSVSTLTIQRTQQEDSAVYLCASSLGPRDRLGGYTFGSGTRLTVV.

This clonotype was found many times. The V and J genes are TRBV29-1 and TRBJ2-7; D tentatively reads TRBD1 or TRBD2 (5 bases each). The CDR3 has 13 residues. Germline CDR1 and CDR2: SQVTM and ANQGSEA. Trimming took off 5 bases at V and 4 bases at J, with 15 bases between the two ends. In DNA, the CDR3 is TGCAGCGTTCAGAGGGGCCGGGCTTACGAGCAGTACTTC. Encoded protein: CSVQRGRAYEQYF.

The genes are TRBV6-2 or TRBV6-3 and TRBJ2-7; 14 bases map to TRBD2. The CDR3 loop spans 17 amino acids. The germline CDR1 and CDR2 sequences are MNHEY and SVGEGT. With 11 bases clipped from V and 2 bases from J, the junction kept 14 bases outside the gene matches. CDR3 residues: CACSMRLAGGPTYEQYF. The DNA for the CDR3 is TGTGCCTGCTCCATGAGACTAGCGGGAGGGCCGACCTACGAGCAGTACTTC.

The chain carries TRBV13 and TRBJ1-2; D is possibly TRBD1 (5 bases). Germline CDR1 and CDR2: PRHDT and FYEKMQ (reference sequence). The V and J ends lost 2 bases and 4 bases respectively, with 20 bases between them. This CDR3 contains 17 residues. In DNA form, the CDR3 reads TGTGCCAGCAGCTTAAGGGGATTCCCGGATTCGCCCTATGGCTACACCTTC. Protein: CASSLRGFPDSPYGYTF.

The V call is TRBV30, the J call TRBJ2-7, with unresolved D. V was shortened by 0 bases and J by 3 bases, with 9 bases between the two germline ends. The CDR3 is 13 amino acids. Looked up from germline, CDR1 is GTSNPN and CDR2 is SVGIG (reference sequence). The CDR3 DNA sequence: TGTGCCTGGAGTGTCAGCATCCTCTACGAGCAGTACTTC. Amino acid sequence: CAWSVSILYEQYF.

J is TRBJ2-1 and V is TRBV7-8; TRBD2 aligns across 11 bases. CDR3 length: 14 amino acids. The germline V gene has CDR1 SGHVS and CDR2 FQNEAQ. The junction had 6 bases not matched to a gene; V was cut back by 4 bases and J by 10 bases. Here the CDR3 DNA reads TGTGCCAGCAGCTCATTGGGGACTAGCGGCGAGCAGTTCTTC. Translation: CASSSLGTSGEQFF.

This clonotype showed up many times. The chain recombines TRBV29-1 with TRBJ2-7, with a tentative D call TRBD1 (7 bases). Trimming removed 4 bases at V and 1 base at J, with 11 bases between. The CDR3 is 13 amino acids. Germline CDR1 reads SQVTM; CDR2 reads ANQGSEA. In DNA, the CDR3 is TGCAGCGTTGCCGCGGGACAGTCCTACGAGCAGTACTTC. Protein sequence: CSVAAGQSYEQYF.

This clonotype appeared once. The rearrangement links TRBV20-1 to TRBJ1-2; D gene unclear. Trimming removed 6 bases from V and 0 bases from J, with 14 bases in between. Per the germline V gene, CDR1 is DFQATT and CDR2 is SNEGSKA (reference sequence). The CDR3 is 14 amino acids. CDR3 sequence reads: CSAPTEGTNYGYTF. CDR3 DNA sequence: TGCAGTGCGCCGACCGAAGGGACTAACTATGGCTACACCTTC.

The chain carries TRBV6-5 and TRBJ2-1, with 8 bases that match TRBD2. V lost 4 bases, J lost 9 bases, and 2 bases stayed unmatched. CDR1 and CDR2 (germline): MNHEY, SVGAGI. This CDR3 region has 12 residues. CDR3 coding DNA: TGTGCCAGCAGTTTTAGCGGGGCTGAGCAGTTCTTC. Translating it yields CASSFSGAEQFF.

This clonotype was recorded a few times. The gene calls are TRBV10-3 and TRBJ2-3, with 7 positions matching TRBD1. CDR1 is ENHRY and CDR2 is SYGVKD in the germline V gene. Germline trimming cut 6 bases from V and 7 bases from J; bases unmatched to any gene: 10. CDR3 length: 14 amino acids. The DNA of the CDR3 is TGTGCCATCAGGTCCGGACAGGACCTTCATACGCAGTATTTT. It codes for CAIRSGQDLHTQYF.

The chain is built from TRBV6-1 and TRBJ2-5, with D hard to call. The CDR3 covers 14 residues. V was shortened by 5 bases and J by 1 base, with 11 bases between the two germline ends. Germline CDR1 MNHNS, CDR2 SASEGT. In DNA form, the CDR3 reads TGTGCCAGCAGTATCGACTGGCCCCAAGAGACCCAGTACTTC. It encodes CASSIDWPQETQYF.

CDR3 amino acids: CATSRQGPYEQYF. The CDR3, as DNA: TGTGCCACCAGCAGGCAGGGGCCCTACGAGCAGTACTTC. The rearrangement uses TRBV15 and TRBJ2-7; the D gene is possibly TRBD1 (6 bases). The ends were cut back, 3 bases at V and 2 bases at J, with 8 bases in the middle. The CDR3 is made up of 13 amino acids. The V gene's germline CDR1 is LNHNV and CDR2 YYDKDF (reference sequence).

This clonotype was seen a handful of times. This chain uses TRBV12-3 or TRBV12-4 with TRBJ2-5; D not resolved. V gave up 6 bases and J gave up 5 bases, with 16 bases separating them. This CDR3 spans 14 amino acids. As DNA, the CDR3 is TGTGCCAGCAGCCCGGACGCTGCAGTGGAGACCCAGTACTTC. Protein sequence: CASSPDAAVETQYF.

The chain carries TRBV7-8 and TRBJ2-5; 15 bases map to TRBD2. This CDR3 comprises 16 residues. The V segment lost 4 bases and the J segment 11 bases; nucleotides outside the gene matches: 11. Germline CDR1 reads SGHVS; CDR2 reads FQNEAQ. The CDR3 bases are TGTGCCAGCAGCTATGGGACTAGCGGGGGGATCAATGAGCAGTACTTC. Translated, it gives CASSYGTSGGINEQYF.

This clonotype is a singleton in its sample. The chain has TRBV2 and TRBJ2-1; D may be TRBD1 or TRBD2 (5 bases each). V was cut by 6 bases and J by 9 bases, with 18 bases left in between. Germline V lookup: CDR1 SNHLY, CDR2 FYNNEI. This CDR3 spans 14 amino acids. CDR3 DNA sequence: TGTGCCAGCAGGCCGGGGACCGAGCCCCGTGAGCAGTTCTTC. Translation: CASRPGTEPREQFF. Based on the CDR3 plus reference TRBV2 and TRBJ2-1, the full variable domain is EPEVTQTPSHQVTQMGQEVILRCVPISNHLYFYWYRQILGQKVEFLVSFYNNEISEKSEIFDDQFSVERPDGSNFTLKIRSTKLEDSAMYFCASRPGTEPREQFFGPGTRLTVL.

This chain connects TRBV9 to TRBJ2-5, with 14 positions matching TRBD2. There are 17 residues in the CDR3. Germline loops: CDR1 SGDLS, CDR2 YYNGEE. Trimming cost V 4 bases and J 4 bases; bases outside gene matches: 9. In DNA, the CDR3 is TGTGCCAGCAGCCCCTCGGGACTAGCGGGAGTAGGAGAGACCCAGTACTTC. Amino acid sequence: CASSPSGLAGVGETQYF. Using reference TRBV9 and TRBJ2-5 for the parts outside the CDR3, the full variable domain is DSGVTQTPKHLITATGQRVTLRCSPRSGDLSVYWYQQSLDQGLQFLIQYYNGEERAKGNILERFSAQQFPDLHSELNLSSLELGDSALYFCASSPSGLAGVGETQYFGPGTRLLVL.

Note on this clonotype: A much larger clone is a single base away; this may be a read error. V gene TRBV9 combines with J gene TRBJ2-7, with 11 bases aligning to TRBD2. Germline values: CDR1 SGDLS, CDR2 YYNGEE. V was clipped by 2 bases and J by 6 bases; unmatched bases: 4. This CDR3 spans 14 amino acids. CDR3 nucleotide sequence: TGTGCCAGCAGCGTTGGACTAGCGGGCTGCGAGCAGTACTTC. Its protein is CASSVGLAGCEQYF.

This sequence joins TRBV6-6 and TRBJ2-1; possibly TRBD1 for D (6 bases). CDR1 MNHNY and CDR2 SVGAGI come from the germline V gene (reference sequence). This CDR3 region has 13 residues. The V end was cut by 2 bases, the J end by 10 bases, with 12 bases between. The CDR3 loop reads CASSYGQSYEQFF. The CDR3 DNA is TGTGCCAGCAGTTACGGACAGTCTTACGAGCAGTTCTTC.

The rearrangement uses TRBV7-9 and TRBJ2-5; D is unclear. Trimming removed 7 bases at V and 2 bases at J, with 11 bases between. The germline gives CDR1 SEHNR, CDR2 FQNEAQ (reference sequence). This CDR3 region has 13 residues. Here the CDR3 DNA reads TGTGCCAGCACCAGTTCGGGTCAAGAGACCCAGTACTTC. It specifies CASTSSGQETQYF.

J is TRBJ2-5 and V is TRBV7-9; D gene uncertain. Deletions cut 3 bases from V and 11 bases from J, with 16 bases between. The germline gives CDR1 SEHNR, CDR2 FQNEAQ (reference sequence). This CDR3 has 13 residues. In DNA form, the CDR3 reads TGTGCCAGCAGCTTTGGCGCGACCATTGAGCAGTACTTC. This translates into CASSFGATIEQYF.

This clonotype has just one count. CDR3 in amino acids: CAISESPGDTEAFF. The CDR3 nucleotides are TGTGCCATCAGTGAGTCGCCGGGGGACACTGAAGCTTTCTTT. The chain carries TRBV10-3 and TRBJ1-1; maybe TRBD1 (5 bases). Trimming took 0 bases from V and 3 from J, leaving 8 bases between them. This CDR3 has 14 amino acids. The germline V gene has CDR1 ENHRY and CDR2 SYGVKD.

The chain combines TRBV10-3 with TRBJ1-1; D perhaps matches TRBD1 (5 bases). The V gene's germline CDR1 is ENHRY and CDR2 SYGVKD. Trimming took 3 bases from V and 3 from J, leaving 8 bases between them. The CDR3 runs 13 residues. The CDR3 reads CAISDEGHTEAFF. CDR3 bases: TGTGCCATCAGTGACGAGGGGCACACTGAAGCTTTCTTT.

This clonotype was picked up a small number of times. The CDR3 nucleotides are TGTGCCAGCAGCCAAGAAAAGACAAGTCGAGCTTTCTTT. This codes for CASSQEKTSRAFF. The rearrangement joins TRBV3-1 to TRBJ1-1; D remains ambiguous. The germline V gene encodes CDR1 LGHDT and CDR2 YNNKEL (reference sequence). V was pared by 0 bases and J by 10 bases, with 12 bases between. The CDR3 sequence is 13 residues long.

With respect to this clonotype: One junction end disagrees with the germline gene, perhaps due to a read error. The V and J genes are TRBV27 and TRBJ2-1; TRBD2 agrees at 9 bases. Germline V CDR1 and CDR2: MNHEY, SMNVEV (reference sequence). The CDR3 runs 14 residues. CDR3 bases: TGTGCCAGCAGTGAACGGCGGGGGGGGAATGAGCGGTTCTTC. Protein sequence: CASSERRGGNERFF.